The clone carrying this T cell receptor (beta chain) was seen a handful of times. Antigen specificity is unknown. These data belong to a study of CD8 T cells in ankylosing spondylitis. General study results and limits: Within ankylosing spondylitis blood, a TCR beta motif made up of seven to nine highly homologous variants appeared to be characteristic.

Germline V gives CDR1 SNHLY, CDR2 FYNNEI. V was shortened by 10 bases and J by 0 bases, with 19 bases between the two germline ends. The CDR3 extends over 16 amino acids. Quantitative 5'-RACE with molecular barcodes produced the TCR beta libraries. TCRdb re-called the 5' RACE reads through MiXCR, storing one row per CDR3 protein. The profile shows some 150,000 distinct CDR3 sequences, around 42% of them singletons. The chain uses TRBV2 and TRBJ2-4; D not resolved. The TCR sequence derives from a male donor with ankylosing spondylitis. Sequencing was done on a sample of synovial fluid, either unsorted or a sorted T cell fraction (not recorded which). The chain's CDR3 is CATSSDLNLAKNIQYF. CDR3 nucleotide sequence: TGTGCCACCTCCTCAGACTTGAATCTAGCCAAAAACATTCAGTACTTC.